A single sample gave rise to the 17 T cell receptor beta chains below, sequenced in a study of a mutant IDH1 vaccine in newly diagnosed glioma. The antigens for these receptors are not known. Time point indicated: week 47, end of study. Each dose of the vaccine consisted of 300 ug of mutant IDH1 20-mer peptide, with topical imiquimod. The assay was immunoSEQ multiplex PCR, and TCRdb's table has in-frame clones only and misses some. The sample consists of under 40,000 clones, approximately 89% of them appearing once. The sequenced sample was PBMCs, obtained from a glioma patient whose treatment included an IDH1 peptide vaccine. Receptors were obtained from a man aged 40-49 years with glioma.

This chain connects TRBV10-1 to TRBJ2-5; a weak D match, TRBD2 (5 bases). Germline CDR1 reads WNHNN; CDR2 reads SYGVQD (reference sequence). Trimming removed 2 bases from V and 1 base from J, with 5 bases in between. This CDR3 contains 13 residues. The CDR3 DNA is TGCGCCAGCAGTGAGACTAGCCAAGAGACCCAGTACTTC. Amino acids: CASSETSQETQYF.

Turning to this clone: Other DNA sequences within the sample encode an identical CDR3. This chain links TRBV5-6 with TRBJ1-2; 7 bases fit TRBD1. Per germline, CDR1 SGHDT and CDR2 YYEEEE. The V segment lost 0 bases and the J segment 6 bases; nucleotides outside the gene matches: 8. The CDR3 is made up of 15 amino acids. For the CDR3, the DNA is TGTGCCAGCAGCTTGGTCCCGACAGGGTCGGATGGCTACACCTTC. Translated: CASSLVPTGSDGYTF.

This clone appeared once. The gene calls are TRBV7-2 and TRBJ2-7; D remains unclear. This CDR3 is 12 amino acids long. Germline CDR1 and CDR2: SGHTA and FQGNSA. V gave up 5 bases and J gave up 1 base, with 6 bases separating them. The CDR3 loop is CASSHGSYEQYF. The DNA of the CDR3 is TGTGCCAGCAGCCACGGTTCCTACGAGCAGTACTTC. Using reference TRBV7-2 and TRBJ2-7 for the parts outside the CDR3, the full variable domain is GAGVSQSPSNKVTEKGKDVELRCDPISGHTALYWYRQSLGQGLEFLIYFQGNSAPDKSGLPSDRFSAERTGGSVSTLTIQRTQQEDSAVYLCASSHGSYEQYFGPGTRLTVT.

The chain is built from TRBV28 and TRBJ2-7; perhaps TRBD2 as D (6 bases). CDR1 MDHEN and CDR2 SYDVKM come from the germline V gene. Trimming took off 5 bases at V and 7 bases at J, with 12 bases between the two ends. The CDR3 contains 12 residues. This CDR3 reads CASSGRDWEQYF. CDR3 nucleotides: TGTGCCAGCAGTGGACGGGACTGGGAGCAGTACTTC.

The chain employs TRBV6-5 and TRBJ2-7, with TRBD1 identical over 7 bases. This CDR3 comprises 13 residues. V gave up 6 bases and J gave up 3 bases; unmatched junction bases: 5. Germline CDR1 and CDR2: MNHEY and SVGAGI. Written as DNA, the CDR3 is TGTGCCAGCAGCATACAGGGGCACTACGAGCAGTACTTC. Protein sequence: CASSIQGHYEQYF.

The V call is TRBV5-4, the J call TRBJ1-6; D possibly corresponds to TRBD1 (6 bases). The CDR3 contains 14 residues. Trimming removed 4 bases from V and 9 bases from J, with 14 bases in between. CDR1 and CDR2 from the germline V gene are SGHNT and YYREEE (reference sequence). The CDR3, as DNA: TGTGCCAGCAGCAACCGGGACATTACTTCACCCCTCCACTTT. Translated, it gives CASSNRDITSPLHF.

The chain joins TRBV7-9 to TRBJ1-3; D unresolved. The V end was cut by 2 bases, the J end by 0 bases, with 11 bases between. Germline values: CDR1 SEHNR, CDR2 FQNEAQ (reference sequence). This CDR3 has 16 residues. The CDR3 is CASSLSSYSSGNTIYF. The CDR3 coding sequence is TGTGCCAGCAGCTTAAGTTCTTACAGCTCTGGAAACACCATATATTTT.

V gene TRBV28 combines with J gene TRBJ2-7; TRBD2 matches at 8 bases. Germline V gene data show CDR1 as MDHEN and CDR2 as SYDVKM. CDR3 length: 16 amino acids. After removal of 6 bases from V and 0 bases from J, the junction contained 10 bases not matched to a gene. The CDR3 spells CASSGGVLDYSYEQYF. Here the CDR3 DNA reads TGTGCCAGCAGCGGGGGGGTGCTGGATTACTCCTACGAGCAGTACTTC.

The chain has TRBV6-5 and TRBJ2-1; D remains unclear. CDR1 and CDR2 (germline): MNHEY, SVGAGI. This CDR3 region has 14 residues. Trimming took 0 bases from V and 7 from J, leaving 10 bases between them. This CDR3 is CASSYSLWENEQFF. Written as DNA, the CDR3 is TGTGCCAGCAGTTACTCACTTTGGGAAAATGAGCAGTTCTTC.

The chain employs TRBV6-1 and TRBJ1-2; 8 bases are a match to TRBD1. Germline V gene sequence: CDR1 MNHNS, CDR2 SASEGT. The length of the CDR3 is 15 residues. The trim removed 1 base at V and 5 bases at J, leaving 6 bases unmatched. The DNA for the CDR3 is TGTGCCAGCAGTGAAGGGACAGGGCCCTCGTATGGCTACACCTTC. Amino acids: CASSEGTGPSYGYTF.

This chain uses TRBV19 with TRBJ2-5, with D possibly TRBD2 on 5 matching bases. This CDR3 spans 16 amino acids. The germline V gene has CDR1 LNHDA and CDR2 SQIVND (reference sequence). V dropped 3 bases and J dropped 4 bases, with 18 bases sitting between them. The CDR3 sequence is CASSMRSGGGGETQYF. In nucleotides, the CDR3 is TGTGCCAGTAGTATGAGGAGCGGAGGTGGTGGAGAGACCCAGTACTTC.

V is TRBV5-1 and J is TRBJ1-4, with TRBD1 matching 9 bases. The V and J ends lost 6 bases and 4 bases, in that order; junction bases with no gene match: 4. CDR1 and CDR2 from the germline V gene are SGHRS and YFSETQ. The CDR3 contains 14 residues. For the CDR3, the DNA is TGCGCCAGCACAACAGGGGGCGTTAATGAAAAACTGTTTTTT. Translated, it gives CASTTGGVNEKLFF.

Concerning this clone itself: The same CDR3 arises from other DNA sequences in this sample as well. The V call is TRBV7-9, the J call TRBJ2-1, with 10 bases that match TRBD1. Germline V CDR1 and CDR2: SEHNR, FQNEAQ (reference sequence). The CDR3 covers 15 residues. V was clipped by 5 bases and J by 4 bases; unmatched bases: 5. CDR3 DNA: TGTGCCAGCAGCCTAGGACAGGGGGGTTACAATGAGCAGTTCTTC. This encodes CASSLGQGGYNEQFF.

CDR3 loop: CASSFPGGAGNTIYF. CDR3 DNA sequence: TGTGCCAGCAGTTTCCCAGGGGGCGCTGGAAACACCATATATTTT. The gene calls are TRBV6-6 and TRBJ1-3; 8 bases fit TRBD1. The V gene's germline CDR1 is MNHNY and CDR2 SVGAGI (reference sequence). The CDR3 spans 15 residues. Trimming at V came to 4 bases and at J to 2 bases, leaving 4 bases not matched to a gene.

This clone was counted once. The V call is TRBV7-9, the J call TRBJ1-2, with TRBD1 identical over 7 bases. Trimming took 1 base from V and 0 from J; bases not matched to a gene: 5. Per the germline V gene, CDR1 is SEHNR and CDR2 is FQNEAQ (reference sequence). The CDR3 length is 16 residues. CDR3 in DNA: TGTGCCAGCAGCTTAGTGGGACAGATACCTAACTATGGCTACACCTTC. Amino acids: CASSLVGQIPNYGYTF.

This clone appeared a few times. This chain links TRBV5-1 with TRBJ1-5; a possible D gene is TRBD1 (5 bases). CDR3 length equals 16 residues. CDR1 and CDR2 from the germline V gene are SGHRS and YFSETQ. The V end was cut by 2 bases, the J end by 6 bases, with 18 bases between. The CDR3 DNA reads as TGCGCCAGCAGCTTAGACGGGACGGCCGGGGGTCAGCCCCAGCATTTT. Protein sequence: CASSLDGTAGGQPQHF.

The chain recombines TRBV19 with TRBJ2-4; D might be TRBD1 (6 bases). The CDR3 loop spans 17 amino acids. V was shortened by 1 base and J by 2 bases, with 15 bases between the two germline ends. CDR1 and CDR2 (germline): LNHDA, SQIVND (reference sequence). The CDR3 loop reads CASSIALGAGPKNIQYF. CDR3 DNA: TGTGCCAGTAGTATAGCTTTGGGGGCCGGGCCCAAAAACATTCAGTACTTC.